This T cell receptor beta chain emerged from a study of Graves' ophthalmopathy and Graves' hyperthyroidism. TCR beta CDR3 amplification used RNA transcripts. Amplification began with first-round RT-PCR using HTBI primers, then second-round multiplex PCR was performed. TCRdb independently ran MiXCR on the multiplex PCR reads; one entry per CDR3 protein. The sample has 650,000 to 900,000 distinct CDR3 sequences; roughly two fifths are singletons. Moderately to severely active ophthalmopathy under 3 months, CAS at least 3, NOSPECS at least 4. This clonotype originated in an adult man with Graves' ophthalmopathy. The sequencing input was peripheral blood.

For the CDR3, the DNA is TGTGCCAGCAGCCCGGGGGAGCTGCTGATCAGCGAGCAGTACTTC. Translated: CASSPGELLISEQYF. The chain carries TRBV7-9 and TRBJ2-7, with a weak D call TRBD2 (6 bases). The germline gives CDR1 SEHNR, CDR2 FQNEAQ (reference sequence). CDR3 length: 15 residues. V shed 5 bases and J shed 6 bases, with 20 bases lying between them.